This T cell receptor beta chain was profiled in a study of blood T cell repertoires in COVID-19. Study at large: Samples representing acute and convalescent COVID-19 were sourced from the United States, Italy and Spain. The analysed material was cDNA or gDNA that came from T cells, B-cell-depleted T cells, or PBMCs.

Participants reported their clinical history, and cohort assignment relied on those reports. The data were produced by immunoSEQ multiplex PCR, yet TCRdb's version contains in-frame clones alone and is incomplete. The sample yields under 200,000 clones, less than 85% seen once. The V segment lost 11 bases and the J segment 3 bases; nucleotides outside the gene matches: 4. The CDR3 spans 12 residues. Germline-derived CDR1 and CDR2 are MNHEY and SVGAGI. The sample comprised PBMCs or T cells enriched from blood (not recorded which). The rearrangement links TRBV6-5 to TRBJ2-7, with TRBD1 matching 10 bases. The TCR comes from a man in his forties or fifties who had recovered from COVID-19. CDR3 sequence reads: CAAGQGYYEQYF. The CDR3 nucleotides are TGTGCCGCGGGACAGGGGTACTACGAGCAGTACTTC.